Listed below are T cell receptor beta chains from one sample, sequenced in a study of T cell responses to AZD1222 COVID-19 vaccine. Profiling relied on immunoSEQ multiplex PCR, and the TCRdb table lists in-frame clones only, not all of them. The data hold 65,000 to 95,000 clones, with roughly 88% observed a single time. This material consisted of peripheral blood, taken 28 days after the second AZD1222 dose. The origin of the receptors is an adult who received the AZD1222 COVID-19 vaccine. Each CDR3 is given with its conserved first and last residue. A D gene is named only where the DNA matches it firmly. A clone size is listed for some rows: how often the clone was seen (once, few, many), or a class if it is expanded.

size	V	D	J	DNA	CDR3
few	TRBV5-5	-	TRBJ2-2	TGTGCCAGCAGCTTGGCTGGGCTAGCGTACACCGGGGAGCTGTTTTTT	CASSLAGLAYTGELFF
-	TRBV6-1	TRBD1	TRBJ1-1	TGTGCCAGCAGTGAATCGGGGAGGGGGCGAGCTTTCTTT	CASSESGRGRAFF
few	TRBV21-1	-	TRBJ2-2	TGTGCCAGCAGCAAGGCCACGACCGGGACTCAATCCATGCACACCGGGGAGCTGTTTTTT	CASSKATTGTQSMHTGELFF
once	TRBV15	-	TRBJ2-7	TGTGCCACCAGCAGAGATCGGGAACAGGGCTACGAGCAGTACTTC	CATSRDREQGYEQYF
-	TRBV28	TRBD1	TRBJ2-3	TGTGCCAGCAGTTCACCAGGGGGCGCACGAGGAGATACGCAGTATTTT	CASSSPGGARGDTQYF
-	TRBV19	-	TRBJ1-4	TGTGCCAGTAGTATTCAACCGGAAAAACTGTTTTTT	CASSIQPEKLFF
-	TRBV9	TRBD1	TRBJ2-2	TGTGCCAGCAGCGACCGGGACAGGGAGGCCGGGGAGCTGTTTTTT	CASSDRDREAGELFF
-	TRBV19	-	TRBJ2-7	TGTGCCAGTCGCCCACAGGGAGGGGTGCAGTACTTC	CASRPQGGVQYF
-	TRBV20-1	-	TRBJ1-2	TGCAGTGCTGACACTGGTTATGGCTACACCTTC	CSADTGYGYTF
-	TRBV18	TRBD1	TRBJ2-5	TGTGCCAGCTCACTGAGGGACAGGAAAGAGACCCAGTACTTC	CASSLRDRKETQYF
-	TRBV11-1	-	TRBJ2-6	TGTGCCAGCAGCTCCTCAGGTTACTCTGGGGCCAACGTCCTGACTTTC	CASSSSGYSGANVLTF
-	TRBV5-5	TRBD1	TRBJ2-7	TGTGCCAGCAGCTTGCGTATGAAGACAGGGGAACTGGACGAGCAGTACTTC	CASSLRMKTGELDEQYF
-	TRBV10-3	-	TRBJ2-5	TGTGCCATCAGTGAGCGATTGGAGACCCAGTACTTC	CAISERLETQYF
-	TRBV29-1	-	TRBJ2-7	TGCAGCGTTAAGGATTCCTACGAGCAGTACTTC	CSVKDSYEQYF
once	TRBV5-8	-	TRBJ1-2	TGTGCCAGCAGCTTGGAATCGGGGGGCTCTGGCTACACCTTC	CASSLESGGSGYTF
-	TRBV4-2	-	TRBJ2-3	TGTGCCAGCAGCCAGGGTGGGTCGGCAGATACGCAGTATTTT	CASSQGGSADTQYF